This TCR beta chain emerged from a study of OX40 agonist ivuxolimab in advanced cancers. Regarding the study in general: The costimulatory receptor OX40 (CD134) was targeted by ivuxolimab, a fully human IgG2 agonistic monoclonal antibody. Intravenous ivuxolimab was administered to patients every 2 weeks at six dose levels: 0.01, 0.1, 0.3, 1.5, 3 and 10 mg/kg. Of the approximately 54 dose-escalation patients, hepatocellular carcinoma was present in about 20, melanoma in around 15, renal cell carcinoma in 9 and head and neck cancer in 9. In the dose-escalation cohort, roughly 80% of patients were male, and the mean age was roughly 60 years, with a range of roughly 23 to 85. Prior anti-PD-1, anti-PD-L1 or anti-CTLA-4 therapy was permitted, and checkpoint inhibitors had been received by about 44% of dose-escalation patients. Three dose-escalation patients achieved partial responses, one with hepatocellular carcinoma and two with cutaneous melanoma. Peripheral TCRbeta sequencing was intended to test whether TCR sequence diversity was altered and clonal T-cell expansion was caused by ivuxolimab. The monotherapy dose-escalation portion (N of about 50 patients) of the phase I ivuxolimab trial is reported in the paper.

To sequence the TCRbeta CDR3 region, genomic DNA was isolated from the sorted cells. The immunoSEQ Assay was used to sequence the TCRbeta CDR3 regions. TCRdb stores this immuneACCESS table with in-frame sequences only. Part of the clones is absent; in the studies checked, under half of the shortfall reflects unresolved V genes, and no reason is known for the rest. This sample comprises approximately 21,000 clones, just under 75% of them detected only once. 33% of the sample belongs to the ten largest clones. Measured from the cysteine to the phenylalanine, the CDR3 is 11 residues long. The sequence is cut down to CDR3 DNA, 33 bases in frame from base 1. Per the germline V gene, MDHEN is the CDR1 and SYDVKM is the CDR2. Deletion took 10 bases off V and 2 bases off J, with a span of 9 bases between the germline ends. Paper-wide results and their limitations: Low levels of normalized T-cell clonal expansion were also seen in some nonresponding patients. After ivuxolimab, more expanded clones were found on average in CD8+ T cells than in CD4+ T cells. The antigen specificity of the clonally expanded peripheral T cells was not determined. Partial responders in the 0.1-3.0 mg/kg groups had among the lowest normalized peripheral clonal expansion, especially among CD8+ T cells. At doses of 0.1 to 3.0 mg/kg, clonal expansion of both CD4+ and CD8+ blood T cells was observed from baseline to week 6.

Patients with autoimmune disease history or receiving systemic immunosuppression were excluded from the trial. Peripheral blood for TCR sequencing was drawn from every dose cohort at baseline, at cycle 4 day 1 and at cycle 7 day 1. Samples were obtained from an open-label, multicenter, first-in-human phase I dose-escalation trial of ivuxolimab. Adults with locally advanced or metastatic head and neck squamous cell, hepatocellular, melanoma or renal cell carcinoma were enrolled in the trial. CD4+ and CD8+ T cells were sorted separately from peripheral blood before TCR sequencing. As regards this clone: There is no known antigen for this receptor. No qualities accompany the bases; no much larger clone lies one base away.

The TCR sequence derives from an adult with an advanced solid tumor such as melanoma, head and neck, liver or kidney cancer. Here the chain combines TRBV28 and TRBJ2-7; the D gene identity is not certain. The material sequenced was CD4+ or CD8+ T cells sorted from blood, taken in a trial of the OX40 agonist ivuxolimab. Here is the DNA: TGTGCCACCTCCAATGCCTACGAGCAGTACTTC. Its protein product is CATSNAYEQYF.